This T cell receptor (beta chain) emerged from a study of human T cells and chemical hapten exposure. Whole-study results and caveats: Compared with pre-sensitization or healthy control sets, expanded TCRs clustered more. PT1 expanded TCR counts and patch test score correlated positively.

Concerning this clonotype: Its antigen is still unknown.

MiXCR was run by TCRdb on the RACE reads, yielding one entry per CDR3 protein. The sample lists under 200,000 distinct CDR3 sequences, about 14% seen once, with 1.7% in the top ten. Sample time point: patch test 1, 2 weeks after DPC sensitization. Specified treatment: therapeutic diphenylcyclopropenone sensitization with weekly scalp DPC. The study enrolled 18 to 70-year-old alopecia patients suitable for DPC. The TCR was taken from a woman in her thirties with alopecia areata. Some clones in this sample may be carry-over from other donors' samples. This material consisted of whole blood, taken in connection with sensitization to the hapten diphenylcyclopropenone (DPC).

The CDR3: CASSPRRAAPTDTQYF. The CDR3 nucleotides are TGTGCCAGCAGCCCACGACGTGCGGCCCCCACAGATACGCAGTATTTT. The chain combines TRBV9 with TRBJ2-3; D gene unclear. Trimming took 4 bases from V and 2 from J, leaving 17 bases between them. The germline gives CDR1 SGDLS, CDR2 YYNGEE. The CDR3 is 16 amino acids.